Shown below are 11 T cell receptor beta chains from a single sample sequenced in a study of cytomegalovirus exposure and HLA in healthy donors. TCRdb keeps only in-frame clones here, not all; method: immunoSEQ multiplex PCR. In the table there are over 100,000 clones, 80% to 90% of which are singletons. Sequencing used PBMCs. The receptors shown here come from a woman between 18 and 29 years old in good health and CMV-seronegative.

The rearrangement uses TRBV5-4 and TRBJ1-2, with D possibly being TRBD1 (6 bases). Germline V gives CDR1 SGHNT, CDR2 YYREEE (reference sequence). The CDR3 spans 16 residues. Deletions cut 4 bases from V and 4 bases from J, with 20 bases between. The chain's CDR3 is CASSPLTQGRSYGYTF. The DNA of the CDR3 is TGTGCCAGCAGCCCCCTAACACAGGGCCGCTCCTATGGCTACACCTTC.

This rearrangement joins TRBV6-6 to TRBJ2-4; 10 bases align to TRBD1. V shed 8 bases and J 6 bases; nucleotides not matched to a gene: 10. The CDR3 has 15 residues. Germline V CDR1 and CDR2: MNHNY, SVGAGI (reference sequence). CDR3 in amino acids: CASGLYGQGGNIQYF. The CDR3, as DNA: TGTGCCAGCGGCCTGTACGGACAGGGGGGAAACATTCAGTACTTC.

The gene calls are TRBV5-1 and TRBJ2-2; 10 nucleotides line up with TRBD2. Germline V lookup: CDR1 SGHRS, CDR2 YFSETQ. V gave up 6 bases and J gave up 3 bases; unmatched junction bases: 11. The CDR3 is made up of 17 amino acids. The CDR3 DNA reads as TGCGCCAGCACAAGTTGGAGCGGGGGGGCCGACACCGGGGAGCTGTTTTTT. Translated: CASTSWSGGADTGELFF.

This CDR3 is CASSAGQGNTEAFF. Here the CDR3 DNA reads TGTGCCAGCAGTGCCGGACAGGGTAACACTGAAGCTTTCTTT. The chain links TRBV2 to TRBJ1-1, with 8 bases matching TRBD1. The J segment lost 2 bases and the V segment lost 4 bases, leaving 3 bases of the junction unmatched. Germline V lookup: CDR1 SNHLY, CDR2 FYNNEI. The CDR3 has 14 residues.

V gene TRBV15 combines with J gene TRBJ2-7; D might be TRBD1 (5 bases). This CDR3 region has 17 residues. Germline V gene data show CDR1 as LNHNV and CDR2 as YYDKDF (reference sequence). V gave up 2 bases and J gave up 1 base, with 18 bases separating them. This CDR3 reads CATSRRGPAGTSYEQYF. The CDR3 DNA is TGTGCCACCAGCAGAAGGGGCCCGGCCGGCACTTCCTACGAGCAGTACTTC. The whole variable domain, remainder taken from reference TRBV15 and TRBJ2-7, is DAMVIQNPRYQVTQFGKPVTLSCSQTLNHNVMYWYQQKSSQAPKLLFHYYDKDFNNEADTPDNFQSRRPNTSFCFLDIRSPGLGDTAMYLCATSRRGPAGTSYEQYFGPGTRLTVT.

The J gene is TRBJ2-6, the V gene TRBV13; D is ambiguous. CDR1 is PRHDT and CDR2 is FYEKMQ in the germline V gene (reference sequence). The CDR3 loop spans 13 amino acids. The germline V and J ends were trimmed by 5 bases and 5 bases, with 7 bases remaining between them. DNA for the CDR3: TGTGCCAGCAGCCTTGGCTGGGCCAACGTCCTGACTTTC. As protein: CASSLGWANVLTF.

CDR3 bases: TGTGCCAGCAGCAAAGACAGGGGGCGCAGCAATCAGCCCCAGCATTTT. Its translation is CASSKDRGRSNQPQHF. The chain employs TRBV21-1 and TRBJ1-5; the DNA was not compared with TRBD1, the D call given in the table. TRBV21-1 is described as a pseudogene. The CDR3 is 16 residues long.

This clone was seen once. At one end, the junction sequence differs from germline, possibly due to a read error. This chain uses TRBV5-4 with TRBJ2-6; 9 nucleotides line up with TRBD1. CDR3 length: 18 residues. Germline V gene data show CDR1 as SGHNT and CDR2 as YYREEE (reference sequence). The CDR3 region has the DNA TGTGCCAGCAGTTTGGCCCAACGGACAGGGGCTGGGGCCAACGTCCTGACTTTC. This sequence encodes CASSLAQRTGAGANVLTF. The entire variable domain, with the rest obtained from reference TRBV5-4 and TRBJ2-6, is as follows: ETGVTQSPTHLIKTRGQQVTLRCSSQSGHNTVSWYQQALGQGPQFIFQYYREEENGRGNFPPRFSGLQFPNYSSELNVNALELDDSALYLCASSLAQRTGAGANVLTFGAGSRLTVL.

The chain carries TRBV7-6 and TRBJ1-2; 7 bases align to TRBD1. CDR1 is SGHVS, CDR2 FNYEAQ, per germline. The CDR3 has 15 amino acids. V dropped 5 bases and J dropped 8; count of bases not matched to a gene: 14. The CDR3 protein is CASSPDRQGLKGYTF. CDR3 sequence (DNA): TGTGCCAGCAGCCCCGATCGACAGGGCCTTAAAGGCTACACCTTC.

This clone showed up just a few times. This rearrangement joins TRBV5-1 to TRBJ2-5; weak D call: TRBD2 (5 bases). Per germline, CDR1 SGHRS and CDR2 YFSETQ. The CDR3 extends over 12 amino acids. The CDR3, as DNA: TGCGTGAAAGCGGTTTCCCAAGAGACCCAGTACTTC. Protein: CVKAVSQETQYF.

The chain uses TRBV12-2 and TRBJ2-1; the table names TRBD1, a call not compared with the DNA. TRBV12-2 is termed a pseudogene. This CDR3 comprises 15 residues. The CDR3 here is CASRLAGYTGSEQFF. The CDR3, as DNA: TGTGCAAGTCGCTTAGCGGGCTATACCGGCAGTGAGCAGTTCTTC.